These T cell receptor beta chains were read from a single sample in a study of shared clonotypes between healthy human individuals. TCRdb's table, derived via immunoSEQ multiplex PCR, lists solely in-frame clones and lacks some. The table includes around 1.9 million clones, about 94% detected once. Sample: naive CD8+ T cells from PBMCs. The source of these receptors is a man between 18 and 29 years old in good health. Some clones in this sample may be carry-over from other donors' samples. Each CDR3 is given with its conserved first and last residue. D genes are given only for firm matches. The size entry is marked missing in some rows and otherwise reads once, few, many or a size class.

j_call v_call clone_size d_call cdr3_nt cdr3_aa
TRBJ2-7 TRBV28 once - TGTGCCAGCAGTTTCAGGGGCCGTGGAGAGCAGTACTTC CASSFRGRGEQYF
TRBJ2-3 TRBV18 once - TGTGCCAGCTCACCACCGAGGGAGCCAGATACGCAGTATTTT CASSPPREPDTQYF
TRBJ1-4 TRBV28 - - TGTGCCAGCAGTTTGGGCAGGGGTCGGTCAATAACTAATGAAAAACTGTTTTTT CASSLGRGRSITNEKLFF
TRBJ2-1 TRBV20-1 once - TGCAGTGCTAGAGATGTCCGTGAGCAGTTCTTC CSARDVREQFF
TRBJ1-1 TRBV30 - - TGTGCCTGGAGTGTACTCACTGAAGCTTTCTTT CAWSVLTEAFF
TRBJ2-7 TRBV2 - - TGTGCCAGCAGTGACTTGACCACCTACGAGCAGTACTTC CASSDLTTYEQYF
TRBJ2-3 TRBV14 - - TGTGCCAGCAGCCAAGATCTAAGAGATACGCAGTATTTT CASSQDLRDTQYF
TRBJ1-1 TRBV6-5 - - TGTGCCAGCAGTGCCGGGGAGAACACTGAAGCTTTCTTT CASSAGENTEAFF
TRBJ1-5 TRBV14 - - TGTGCCAGCAGCCAAGGGGGACAGCCCCAGCATTTT CASSQGGQPQHF
TRBJ2-4 TRBV11-2 - - TGTGCCAGCAGCTTAGATTGGGGGAAAACCAAAAACATTCAGTACTTC CASSLDWGKTKNIQYF
TRBJ2-2 TRBV7-9 - - TGTGCCACCACGCCCGGGGAGCTGTTTTTT CATTPGELFF
TRBJ2-1 TRBV5-1 - TRBD2 TGCGCCAGCAGCTTGTTCGCTAGCGGCTACAATGAGCAGTTCTTC CASSLFASGYNEQFF
TRBJ2-3 TRBV27 once - TGTGCCAGCAGTCCAGGTCCGGGCGCAGATACGCAGTATTTT CASSPGPGADTQYF
TRBJ2-7 TRBV28 - - TGTGCCAGCAGTTTTCGCGTCTCCTACGAGCAGTACTTC CASSFRVSYEQYF
TRBJ2-2 TRBV9 few TRBD2 TGTGCCAGCAGCGGGGGTAGCGGGTCCTATTCGGAGCTGTTTTTT CASSGGSGSYSELFF
TRBJ1-1 TRBV2 - - TGTGCCAGTAGTGATCGGGAGGGGCGTTTTCGAGCTGAAGCTTTCTTT CASSDREGRFRAEAFF
TRBJ2-7 TRBV7-6 few - TGTGCCAGCAGTCGTCGCCGGGACCAAAGCTCCTACGAGCAGTACTTC CASSRRRDQSSYEQYF
TRBJ2-1 TRBV29-1 - - TGCAGCGTTCTAGCGAATGAGCAGTTCTTC CSVLANEQFF
TRBJ2-5 TRBV6-1 - - TGTGCCAGCAGTGAAAGGGGACGGAGGTACCAAGAGACCCAGTACTTC CASSERGRRYQETQYF
TRBJ2-1 TRBV13 - - TGTGCCAGCAGCAGCGACCGGAGTTCCTACAATGAGCAGTTCTTC CASSSDRSSYNEQFF
TRBJ1-1 TRBV4-1 - - TGCGCCAGCAGCCAAGATTGGTACGCTGAAGCTTTCTTT CASSQDWYAEAFF
TRBJ2-7 TRBV27 - - TGTGCCAGCAGTGTCGGGAACTCCTACGAGCAGTACTTC CASSVGNSYEQYF
TRBJ2-1 TRBV7-9 - - TGTGCCAGCAGCCTCGGCGGGATTAAGGGGGAGCAGTTCTTC CASSLGGIKGEQFF
TRBJ2-5 TRBV5-1 once - TGCGCCAGCAGCGCCCCAGAGAAGACCCAGTACTTC CASSAPEKTQYF
TRBJ2-7 TRBV5-8 - - TGTGCCAGCCCGACGCTTGACGAGCAGTACTTC CASPTLDEQYF
TRBJ1-2 TRBV5-5 - - TGTGCCAGCAGCTTGGGGGACGGGGCCTATGGCTACACCTTC CASSLGDGAYGYTF
TRBJ2-7 TRBV27 - TRBD2 TGTGCCAGCAGTCCCACCGGGACTAGCGGCCCTCGGCAGTACTTC CASSPTGTSGPRQYF
TRBJ1-6 TRBV4-1 - - TGCGCCAGCAGCCATACCACCGGGAATTCACCCCTCCACTTT CASSHTTGNSPLHF
TRBJ1-3 TRBV7-9 - - TGTGCCAGCAGCTTCGGGGGCTCGGGTGGAAACACCATATATTTT CASSFGGSGGNTIYF
TRBJ2-7 TRBV27 - - TGTGCCAGCAGTTGGTCGGCAGGGGCAAAATCCTACGAGCAGTACTTC CASSWSAGAKSYEQYF
TRBJ2-7 TRBV25-1 - - TGTGCCAGCAGTGAAGGGCAGGGGCGGCCCTACGAGCAGTACTTC CASSEGQGRPYEQYF
TRBJ2-7 TRBV7-2 - TRBD1 TGTGCCAGCAGATACCGGGACAGGGGCTACGAGCAGTACTTC CASRYRDRGYEQYF
TRBJ2-7 TRBV9 - TRBD1 TGTGCCAGCAGCCCAGGACAGGGGGCCTACGAGCAGTACTTC CASSPGQGAYEQYF
TRBJ2-7 TRBV9 once - TGTGCCAGCAGCGCCGGTAACCCGGGCGAGGAGCAGTACTTC CASSAGNPGEEQYF
TRBJ2-3 TRBV4-3 - TRBD2 TGCGCCAGCAGCCACCTGACTAGCGGGAGGACAGATACGCAGTATTTT CASSHLTSGRTDTQYF
TRBJ2-1 TRBV7-9 - - TGTGCCAGCAGCTTGGAGTTTGACAATGAGCAGTTCTTC CASSLEFDNEQFF
TRBJ2-1 TRBV5-1 once - TGCGCCAGCAGCTTGGGGACAGACTTCCCCAATGAGCAGTTCTTC CASSLGTDFPNEQFF
TRBJ1-4 TRBV6-6 - - TGTGCCAGCAACATTTATGGACAGACTAATGAAAAACTGTTTTTT CASNIYGQTNEKLFF
TRBJ2-7 TRBV11-3 - TRBD1 TGTGCCAGCAGCTCCCGGGACAGAACCTACGAGCAGTACTTC CASSSRDRTYEQYF
TRBJ1-1 TRBV6-5 - TRBD1 TGTGCCAGCAGTTACGACAGGGTGGGGAACACTGAAGCTTTCTTT CASSYDRVGNTEAFF
TRBJ2-1 TRBV9 - - TGTGCCAGCAGCCCTCAAGCCGCTAGCGTCTCCTACAATGAGCAGTTCTTC CASSPQAASVSYNEQFF
TRBJ2-2 TRBV4-1 - TRBD1 TGCGCCAGCAGCTACCGGACAGGACTGAACACCGGGGAGCTGTTTTTT CASSYRTGLNTGELFF
TRBJ2-7 TRBV27 - - TGTGCCAGCGGCGGGACCCCATTTTACGAGCAGTACTTC CASGGTPFYEQYF
TRBJ2-7 TRBV4-2 - - TGTGCCAGCAGCCCCGCCGCCTACTCGGGCGAGCAGTACTTC CASSPAAYSGEQYF
TRBJ1-1 TRBV11-2 - - TGTGCCAGCAGCTTAGAGAAGGGTTGGCGGAGTATGAACACTGAAGCTTTCTTT CASSLEKGWRSMNTEAFF
TRBJ1-5 TRBV4-1 few TRBD1 TGCGCCAGCAGCCCTAGGGAGGACAGGGGGCATCAGCCCCAGCATTTT CASSPREDRGHQPQHF
TRBJ2-1 TRBV4-3 - TRBD2 TGCGCCAGCAGCCAAGAGTGGCTAACTAGCGCTAGCTCCTACAATGAGCAGTTCTTC CASSQEWLTSASSYNEQFF
TRBJ2-7 TRBV11-3 - - TGTGCCAGCAGCTTAAAATTGGCGGGCCTACTGGGGCAGTACTTC CASSLKLAGLLGQYF
TRBJ2-3 TRBV5-4 once TRBD1 TGTGCCACCCAGCTGTATGGGACAGTCACAGATACGCAGTATTTT CATQLYGTVTDTQYF
TRBJ1-4 TRBV15 - - TGTGCCACCAAAGAGACCGGGGCGGTCGAAAAACTGTTTTTT CATKETGAVEKLFF
TRBJ2-2 TRBV6-5 - - TGTGCCAGCAGTAGAAAGACAGGGAACACCGGGGAGCTGTTTTTT CASSRKTGNTGELFF
TRBJ2-7 TRBV5-1 - - TGCGCCAGCAGCTTGACGTATGGGGGAAAACGCGAGCAGTACTTC CASSLTYGGKREQYF
TRBJ2-7 TRBV4-1 - - TGCGCCAGCAGCCAAGAGCCCCACAGGGACAACGAGCAGTACTTC CASSQEPHRDNEQYF
TRBJ2-1 TRBV9 - - TGTGCCAGCAGCGTAGGGCCGTATGAGCAGTTCTTC CASSVGPYEQFF
TRBJ2-7 TRBV27 - - TGTGCCAGCAGTTTCGACGGGAGAGCCTACGAGCAGTACTTC CASSFDGRAYEQYF